The 20 T cell receptor beta chains below were found in one sample sequenced in a study of blood T cell repertoires in COVID-19. Data came from immunoSEQ multiplex PCR; TCRdb stores just in-frame clones and leaves some out. The table has 450,000 to 500,000 clones, approximately 86% seen once. The sample comprised PBMCs or T cells enriched from blood (not recorded which). These receptors were collected from a woman aged 18 to 35 who had recovered from COVID-19.

The chain links TRBV30 to TRBJ2-7, with 9 bases identical to TRBD1. V lost 5 bases to trimming and J lost 0 bases; unmatched junction nucleotides: 5. The germline CDR1 and CDR2 sequences are GTSNPN and SVGIG (reference sequence). This CDR3 comprises 14 residues. The CDR3 coding sequence is TGTGCCTGGGGGACAGGGATTTACTCCTACGAGCAGTACTTC. Translated, it gives CAWGTGIYSYEQYF.

The chain joins TRBV11-3 to TRBJ2-3; 8 nucleotides line up with TRBD2. Germline CDR1 SGHNT, CDR2 YENEEA. The length of the CDR3 is 16 residues. Trimming cost V 4 bases and J 4 bases; bases outside gene matches: 10. The CDR3 DNA reads as TGTGCCAGCAGCTCCCGCGGGGGGCCCGCCGCAGATACGCAGTATTTT. Translation gives CASSSRGGPAADTQYF. Full variable domain (remainder filled in from reference TRBV11-3 and TRBJ2-3): EAGVVQSPRYKIIEKKQPVAFWCNPISGHNTLYWYLQNLGQGPELLIRYENEEAVDDSQLPKDRFSAERLKGVDSTLKIQPAELGDSAVYLCASSSRGGPAADTQYFGPGTRLTVL.

The gene calls are TRBV5-6 and TRBJ1-3; tentatively, D is TRBD1 (5 bases). Germline V gives CDR1 SGHDT, CDR2 YYEEEE. Between the trimmed V and J ends, which lost 2 bases and 0 bases, there was a span of 12 bases. The CDR3 is 16 amino acids. This CDR3 is CASSFGEGHSGNTIYF. For the CDR3, the DNA is TGTGCCAGCAGCTTCGGCGAAGGACACTCTGGAAACACCATATATTTT.

This chain links TRBV7-9 with TRBJ2-7, with 9 bases identical to TRBD1. Germline lookup yields CDR1 SEHNR and CDR2 FQNEAQ (reference sequence). Trimming cost V 0 bases and J 7 bases; bases outside gene matches: 13. CDR3 length: 17 amino acids. CDR3 bases: TGTGCCAGCAGCTTAGCCTTCGGGACAGGGCCTAGTTGGGAGCAGTACTTC. Protein: CASSLAFGTGPSWEQYF.

The chain combines TRBV7-9 with TRBJ2-1; the match to TRBD2 covers 11 bases. CDR1 and CDR2 from the germline V gene are SEHNR and FQNEAQ (reference sequence). V shed 1 base, J shed 10 bases, and the junction held 9 bases outside the gene matches. The CDR3 runs to 16 residues. For the CDR3, the DNA is TGTGCCAGCAGCTTAGTCGTAGCGGGGGGGCCGGGAGAGCAGTTCTTC. Residues: CASSLVVAGGPGEQFF.

This clone was seen just once. This chain connects TRBV12-2 to TRBJ1-2. TRBV12-2 is listed as a pseudogene. The CDR3 length is 11 residues. The CDR3 nucleotides are TGTGCAAGTCGCTTATCTAGTGGCTACACCTTC. Protein sequence: CASRLSSGYTF.

The chain is built from TRBV11-2 and TRBJ2-7; 8 bases are shared with TRBD1. V trimming: 3 bases; J trimming: 5 bases; junction bases outside the gene matches: 12. CDR1 is SGHAT and CDR2 is FQNNGV in the germline V gene. The CDR3 has 16 amino acids. Here the CDR3 reads CASSLASRQGANEQYF. DNA of the CDR3: TGTGCCAGCAGCTTGGCTTCCCGCCAGGGGGCTAACGAGCAGTACTTC.

The gene calls are TRBV15 and TRBJ2-7; D is undetermined. V dropped 3 bases and J dropped 5 bases, with 14 bases sitting between them. The CDR3 extends over 14 amino acids. Germline CDR1 is LNHNV and CDR2 is YYDKDF (reference sequence). The DNA for the CDR3 is TGTGCCACCAGCAGGAAGGCGGCCTCGGACGAGCAGTACTTC. Translation gives CATSRKAASDEQYF.

The chain joins TRBV4-2 to TRBJ1-2, with D unresolved. V was pared by 2 bases and J by 3 bases, with 13 bases between. Germline CDR1 LGHNA, CDR2 YNFKEQ. The CDR3 consists of 15 residues. The CDR3 coding sequence is TGTGCCAGCAGCCAACGGGTATCTATTGACTATGGCTACACCTTC. Protein sequence: CASSQRVSIDYGYTF.

This clone was counted once. The rearrangement links TRBV3-1 (or the pseudogene TRBV3-2) to TRBJ2-3; D not resolved. CDR3 length: 14 amino acids. The V end was cut by 4 bases, the J end by 5 bases, with 13 bases between. Germline loops: CDR1 LGHDT, CDR2 YNNKEL (reference sequence). CDR3 amino acids: CASSPLSGVDTQYF. The CDR3 DNA reads as TGTGCCAGCAGCCCCTTATCCGGAGTAGATACGCAGTATTTT.

The V call is TRBV18, the J call TRBJ2-5, with 8 bases lining up with TRBD1. This CDR3 region has 13 residues. V dropped 3 bases and J dropped 3; count of bases not matched to a gene: 0. Germline-derived CDR1 and CDR2 are KGHSH and LQKENI. CDR3: CASSPDREETQYF. The CDR3 nucleotides are TGTGCCAGCTCACCGGACAGGGAAGAGACCCAGTACTTC.

The table lists this clone with a count of one. This sequence joins TRBV10-3 and TRBJ1-2, with a possible D match to TRBD1 (5 bases). V was cut by 6 bases and J by 4 bases, with 30 bases left in between. CDR1 is ENHRY, CDR2 SYGVKD, per germline. The CDR3 totals 19 residues. The CDR3 reads CAIRDGAAGNGPGGYGYTF. The CDR3 coding sequence is TGTGCCATCAGAGACGGGGCAGCGGGGAATGGGCCGGGAGGCTATGGCTACACCTTC.

V gene TRBV28 combines with J gene TRBJ1-2; 7 nucleotides match TRBD1. Germline values: CDR1 MDHEN, CDR2 SYDVKM. The CDR3 is 14 residues long. The V and J ends lost 6 bases and 4 bases, in that order; junction bases with no gene match: 8. The CDR3 loop is CASRPGTAFYGYTF. The CDR3 nucleotides read TGTGCCAGCAGACCGGGGACAGCCTTCTATGGCTACACCTTC.

This chain connects TRBV18 to TRBJ1-5; 7 nucleotides align to TRBD1. V trimming: 6 bases; J trimming: 4 bases; junction bases outside the gene matches: 18. This CDR3 spans 18 amino acids. Per germline, CDR1 KGHSH and CDR2 LQKENI. DNA of the CDR3: TGTGCCAGCTCTCCCGGCGGGACACAGATCAGGGGGAATCAGCCCCAGCATTTT. Translation: CASSPGGTQIRGNQPQHF.

V and J are TRBV2 and TRBJ2-5; D unresolved. This CDR3 has 13 amino acids. The V end was cut by 5 bases, the J end by 1 base, with 8 bases between. Germline-derived CDR1 and CDR2 are SNHLY and FYNNEI. Here the CDR3 DNA reads TGTGCCAGCAGTCGCGCCGGCCAAGAGACCCAGTACTTC. As protein: CASSRAGQETQYF. Looking up the rest from reference TRBV2 and TRBJ2-5 gives the full variable domain: EPEVTQTPSHQVTQMGQEVILRCVPISNHLYFYWYRQILGQKVEFLVSFYNNEISEKSEIFDDQFSVERPDGSNFTLKIRSTKLEDSAMYFCASSRAGQETQYFGPGTRLLVL.

The gene calls are TRBV2 and TRBJ2-5; 8 bases map to TRBD2. Germline lookup yields CDR1 SNHLY and CDR2 FYNNEI. Germline trimming cut 2 bases from V and 3 bases from J; bases unmatched to any gene: 2. The length of the CDR3 is 14 residues. Here the CDR3 reads CASSETGGEETQYF. Here the CDR3 DNA reads TGTGCCAGCAGTGAAACGGGGGGGGAAGAGACCCAGTACTTC.

This sequence joins TRBV18 and TRBJ2-1; TRBD1 matches at 9 bases. Germline lookup yields CDR1 KGHSH and CDR2 LQKENI. The CDR3 is made up of 13 amino acids. Germline trimming cut 3 bases from V and 10 bases from J; bases unmatched to any gene: 4. This chain's CDR3 is CASSPRGTGEQFF. The CDR3 DNA follows: TGTGCCAGCTCACCCCGAGGGACAGGGGAGCAGTTCTTC.

The chain has TRBV27 and TRBJ2-3; TRBD2 matches at 13 bases. The junction had 3 bases not matched to a gene; V was cut back by 7 bases and J by 2 bases. The CDR3 sequence is 15 residues long. Germline V gives CDR1 MNHEY, CDR2 SMNVEV (reference sequence). CDR3 bases: TGTGCCAGCACCGGACTAGCGGGGGCCACAGATACGCAGTATTTT. Its translation is CASTGLAGATDTQYF.

The sample holds one count of this clone. V gene TRBV18 combines with J gene TRBJ1-2; perhaps TRBD1 as D (6 bases). The CDR3 is 15 amino acids. Germline V lookup: CDR1 KGHSH, CDR2 LQKENI. Trimming left V 6 bases short and J 8 bases short, with 22 bases between. The CDR3 is CASSPDRTESTGYTF. The CDR3 bases are TGTGCCAGCTCGCCCGATCGGACAGAGTCGACCGGCTACACCTTC.

A few counts support this clone. J is TRBJ1-4 and V is TRBV12-3 or TRBV12-4; D remains unclear. The CDR3 is 13 residues long. The V and J ends lost 2 bases and 8 bases respectively, with 9 bases between them. The CDR3 here is CASSLSGGEKLFF. CDR3 nucleotides: TGTGCCAGCAGTTTAAGTGGCGGAGAAAAACTGTTTTTT.